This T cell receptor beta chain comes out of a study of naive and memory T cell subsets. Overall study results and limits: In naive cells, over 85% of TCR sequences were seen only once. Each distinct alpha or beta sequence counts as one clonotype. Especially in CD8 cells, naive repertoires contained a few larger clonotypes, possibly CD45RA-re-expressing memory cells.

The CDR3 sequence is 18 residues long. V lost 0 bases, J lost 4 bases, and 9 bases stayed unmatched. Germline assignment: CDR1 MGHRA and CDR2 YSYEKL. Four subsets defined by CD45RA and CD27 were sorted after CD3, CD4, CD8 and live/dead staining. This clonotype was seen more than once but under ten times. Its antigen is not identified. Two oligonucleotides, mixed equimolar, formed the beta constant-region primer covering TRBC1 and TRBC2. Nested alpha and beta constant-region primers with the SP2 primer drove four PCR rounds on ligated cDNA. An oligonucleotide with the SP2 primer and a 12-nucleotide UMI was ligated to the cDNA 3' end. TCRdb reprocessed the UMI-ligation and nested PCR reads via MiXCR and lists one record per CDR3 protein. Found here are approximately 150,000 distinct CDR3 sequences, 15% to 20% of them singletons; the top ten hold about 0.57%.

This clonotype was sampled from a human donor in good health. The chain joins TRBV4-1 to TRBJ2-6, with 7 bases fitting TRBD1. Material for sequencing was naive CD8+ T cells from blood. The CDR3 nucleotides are TGCGCCAGCAGCCAAGATCGTGGACAGGCGGCAGGGGCCAACGTCCTGACTTTC. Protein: CASSQDRGQAAGANVLTF.